These 29 T cell receptor beta chains were all obtained from the same sample, sequenced in a study of T cells in Graves' hyperthyroidism and ophthalmopathy. Authors of the study amplified TCR beta CDR3 regions from RNA transcripts. Carried out on the TCR CDR3, a first-round RT-PCR used the HTBI primer set. TCRdb called the multiplex PCR reads again in MiXCR, with one record for every CDR3 protein. The profile covers some 700,000 distinct CDR3 sequences, with 17% appearing a single time and 15% to 18% taken by the ten largest. The sequenced material came from blood. Receptors were obtained from a man between 45 and 60 years old with Graves' hyperthyroidism.

This clonotype was detected ten times or more. The chain couples TRBV19 to TRBJ1-5; the D gene is possibly TRBD1 (6 bases). V was cut by 4 bases and J by 5 bases, with 12 bases left in between. The CDR3 runs to 14 residues. Germline CDR1 is LNHDA and CDR2 is SQIVND (reference sequence). CDR3 sequence (DNA): TGTGCCAGTAGTAGGGCGCAGGGGTATCAGCCCCAGCATTTT. Protein sequence: CASSRAQGYQPQHF.

V usage is TRBV3-1 and J usage is TRBJ2-1, with D unresolved. Per the germline V gene, CDR1 is LGHDT and CDR2 is YNNKEL (reference sequence). This CDR3 has 15 amino acids. Trimming took off 4 bases at V and 2 bases at J, with 12 bases between the two ends. In nucleotides, the CDR3 is TGTGCCAGCAGCCCAATCGGGCGAGCCTACAATGAGCAGTTCTTC. It specifies CASSPIGRAYNEQFF.

DNA of the CDR3: TGTGCCAGCTCGGGTGGAAACACCATATATTTT. Encoded protein: CASSGGNTIYF. The rearrangement uses TRBV4-2 and TRBJ1-3; D is unclear. V lost 8 bases, J lost 3 bases, and 5 bases lay in between. The germline V gene has CDR1 LGHNA and CDR2 YNFKEQ. CDR3 length: 11 amino acids.

This clonotype has just a few counts. The chain links TRBV4-2 to TRBJ2-3; possible D gene TRBD2, 6 bases. V was pared by 0 bases and J by 2 bases, with 12 bases between. The CDR3 totals 16 residues. Germline CDR1 LGHNA, CDR2 YNFKEQ. The CDR3 nucleotides read TGTGCCAGCAGCCAAGATCGGTGGCGGGACACAGATACGCAGTATTTT. The encoded protein is CASSQDRWRDTDTQYF.

V usage is TRBV6-5 and J usage is TRBJ2-7; either TRBD1 or TRBD2 may fit D (6 bases each). V was cut by 2 bases and J by 5 bases, with 16 bases left in between. Looked up from germline, CDR1 is MNHEY and CDR2 is SVGAGI. The CDR3 length is 15 residues. The CDR3 DNA is TGTGCCAGCAGTTACAGGGGGAGGAGAGGAGACGAGCAGTACTTC. Translated: CASSYRGRRGDEQYF.

Only a few counts were recorded for this clonotype. The chain uses TRBV29-1 and TRBJ2-7, with 7 bases lining up with TRBD2. V was clipped by 7 bases and J by 2 bases; unmatched bases: 8. Germline V gene lookup returns CDR1 SQVTM and CDR2 ANQGSEA. This CDR3 spans 13 amino acids. The CDR3: CSATTSATYEQYF. CDR3 nucleotides: TGCAGCGCCACTACTAGCGCAACCTACGAGCAGTACTTC.

The gene calls are TRBV18 and TRBJ1-4; TRBD1 might be the D (6 bases). This CDR3 contains 15 residues. V lost 5 bases to trimming and J lost 5 bases, with 15 bases between them. Germline V gene data show CDR1 as KGHSH and CDR2 as LQKENI. The CDR3 nucleotides are TGTGCCAGCTCAGGGCTACAGGGCCGAAATGAAAAACTGTTTTTT. Protein product: CASSGLQGRNEKLFF. The full variable domain, its missing parts supplied by reference TRBV18 and TRBJ1-4, is NAGVMQNPRHLVRRRGQEARLRCSPMKGHSHVYWYRQLPEEGLKFMVYLQKENIIDESGMPKERFSAEFPKEGPSILRIQQVVRGDSAAYFCASSGLQGRNEKLFFGSGTQLSVL.

This clonotype was observed at least ten times. J is TRBJ2-1 and V is TRBV11-2; perhaps TRBD2 as D (7 bases). The CDR3 runs to 16 residues. From germline, CDR1 is SGHAT and CDR2 FQNNGV. Trimming stripped 1 base from V and 2 bases from J, with 12 bases between. Here the CDR3 DNA reads TGTGCCAGCAGCTTAGGGGGGGGCCGGACCTACAATGAGCAGTTCTTC. Translated: CASSLGGGRTYNEQFF.

This clonotype was detected a few times. The genes are TRBV7-2 and TRBJ2-6; D gene ambiguous. The V gene lost 2 bases and the J gene lost 3 bases, with 5 bases spanning the gap. CDR1 is SGHTA, CDR2 FQGNSA, per germline. This CDR3 is 14 amino acids long. As DNA, the CDR3 is TGTGCCAGCAGCTTAACTCGTGGGGCCAACGTCCTGACTTTC. It translates to CASSLTRGANVLTF.

The table lists this clonotype with a few counts. A read error is possible here, since a much larger clone lies one base away. The V and J genes are TRBV2 and TRBJ1-1, with D unclear. The CDR3 totals 14 residues. Germline lookup yields CDR1 SNHLY and CDR2 FYNNEI. CDR3 in DNA: TGTGCCTGCAGTGTGGAGGAAGTGAACACTGAAGCTTTCTTT. Translation: CACSVEEVNTEAFF.

The chain joins TRBV6-1 to TRBJ2-1, with TRBD1 matching over 9 bases. This CDR3 is 15 amino acids long. The germline V gene has CDR1 MNHNS and CDR2 SASEGT. V shed 6 bases, J shed 9 bases, and the junction held 12 bases outside the gene matches. This chain's CDR3 is CASSDPGQGWGEQFF. CDR3 coding DNA: TGTGCCAGCAGCGACCCGGGACAGGGTTGGGGTGAGCAGTTCTTC.

This clonotype was seen ten or more times. V usage is TRBV2 and J usage is TRBJ1-4; D is unresolved. This CDR3 has 13 amino acids. V gave up 7 bases and J gave up 4 bases, with 10 bases separating them. The germline CDR1 and CDR2 sequences are SNHLY and FYNNEI. The CDR3 nucleotides read TGTGCCAGCACCGGGCTGGTTAATGAAAAACTGTTTTTT. As protein: CASTGLVNEKLFF.

The chain recombines TRBV30 with TRBJ2-7, with TRBD2 matching 11 bases. V dropped 4 bases and J dropped 1; count of bases not matched to a gene: 3. Per the germline V gene, CDR1 is GTSNPN and CDR2 is SVGIG (reference sequence). The CDR3 sequence is 14 residues long. The CDR3 spells CAWTLAGVSYEQYF. DNA for the CDR3: TGTGCCTGGACACTAGCGGGGGTTTCCTACGAGCAGTACTTC.

With regard to this clonotype: Given a much more abundant clone one base away, this may be a read error. This rearrangement joins TRBV5-1 to TRBJ1-1, with a possible D match to TRBD1 (6 bases). Germline values: CDR1 SGHRS, CDR2 YFSETQ. The CDR3 spans 15 residues. Trimming pared 2 bases from V and 7 bases from J, leaving 18 bases between. CDR3: CASSLQGGRGNEAFF. The CDR3 nucleotides are TGCGCCAGCAGCTTACAAGGGGGGAGAGGCAATGAAGCTTTCTTT.

The chain links TRBV5-1 to TRBJ1-1, with D possibly matching TRBD1 (5 bases). V was cut by 4 bases and J by 0 bases, with 13 bases left in between. Germline V gives CDR1 SGHRS, CDR2 YFSETQ. The CDR3 totals 15 residues. For the CDR3, the DNA is TGCGCCAGCAGCCGGGACTTCGGCTTGAACACTGAAGCTTTCTTT. It specifies CASSRDFGLNTEAFF. The whole variable domain, remainder taken from reference TRBV5-1 and TRBJ1-1, is KAGVTQTPRYLIKTRGQQVTLSCSPISGHRSVSWYQQTPGQGLQFLFEYFSETQRNKGNFPGRFSGRQFSNSRSEMNVSTLELGDSALYLCASSRDFGLNTEAFFGQGTRLTVV.

This clonotype has a handful of counts. The rearrangement uses TRBV19 and TRBJ2-1, with 10 bases that match TRBD2. V lost 4 bases and J lost 5; bases outside the gene matches: 8. The CDR3 extends over 16 amino acids. The V gene's germline CDR1 is LNHDA and CDR2 SQIVND (reference sequence). DNA for the CDR3: TGTGCCAGTAGTAGGTTAGCGGGAGGCCGGGACAATGAGCAGTTCTTC. Amino acid sequence: CASSRLAGGRDNEQFF.

The chain has TRBV12-3 or TRBV12-4 and TRBJ2-7; D perhaps matches TRBD2 (6 bases). V lost 6 bases to trimming and J lost 5 bases, with 20 bases between them. This CDR3 has 15 amino acids. The CDR3 DNA is TGTGCCAGCAGGCCAACCCGGGCTAGCGTTAACGAGCAGTACTTC. This sequence encodes CASRPTRASVNEQYF.

This sequence joins TRBV20-1 and TRBJ2-1; a possible D gene is TRBD2 (5 bases). V gave up 6 bases and J gave up 4 bases, with 13 bases separating them. Germline V lookup: CDR1 DFQATT, CDR2 SNEGSKA (reference sequence). The CDR3 sequence is 13 residues long. DNA for the CDR3: TGCAGTGCGTCGAGCGGCCGATACAATGAGCAGTTCTTC. Translating it yields CSASSGRYNEQFF.

This clonotype was counted many times. The rearrangement uses TRBV7-2 and TRBJ1-2; TRBD1 agrees at 9 bases. V was pared by 4 bases and J by 7 bases, with 7 bases of the junction left unmatched. This CDR3 comprises 14 residues. Germline lookup yields CDR1 SGHTA and CDR2 FQGNSA. In DNA, the CDR3 is TGTGCCAGCAGCTCTCAGGGGACAGGGTCTGGCTACACCTTC. Residues: CASSSQGTGSGYTF.

This clonotype was detected only a few times. The V call is TRBV5-1, the J call TRBJ1-4; 7 nucleotides line up with TRBD1. Looked up from germline, CDR1 is SGHRS and CDR2 is YFSETQ. V shed 1 base and J 8 bases; nucleotides not matched to a gene: 5. The CDR3 loop spans 14 amino acids. The CDR3 region has the DNA TGCGCCAGCAGCTTGTCGACAGGGTTGGAAAAACTGTTTTTT. It specifies CASSLSTGLEKLFF.

This clonotype came up a few times. The chain carries TRBV10-3 and TRBJ1-5, with D possibly matching TRBD1 (6 bases). Looked up from germline, CDR1 is ENHRY and CDR2 is SYGVKD. This CDR3 spans 14 amino acids. V was pared by 7 bases and J by 3 bases, with 13 bases between. The CDR3 bases are TGTGCCATCAATCCCAGACAGGCCAATCAGCCCCAGCATTTT. It translates to CAINPRQANQPQHF.

This clonotype has a count of ten or more. The chain links TRBV27 to TRBJ2-7; TRBD2 matches 10 bases. The CDR3 loop spans 16 amino acids. Germline CDR1 reads MNHEY; CDR2 reads SMNVEV (reference sequence). J was trimmed by 4 bases and V by 0 bases; bases with no gene match: 6. The CDR3, as DNA: TGTGCCAGCAGTTTATCTTTAGCGGGAGGCTATTACGAGCAGTACTTC. Its translation is CASSLSLAGGYYEQYF.

The rearrangement joins TRBV9 to TRBJ1-1, with unresolved D. The CDR3 is 14 residues long. Germline CDR1 is SGDLS and CDR2 is YYNGEE. Trimming removed 6 bases at V and 0 bases at J, with 12 bases between. DNA of the CDR3: TGTGCCAGCACCCCCGCGGGCGTGAACACTGAAGCTTTCTTT. It translates to CASTPAGVNTEAFF.

This clonotype was seen more than once but under ten times. The V gene is TRBV20-1, the J gene TRBJ1-2; D is perhaps TRBD1 (5 bases). CDR1 and CDR2 from the germline V gene are DFQATT and SNEGSKA (reference sequence). V gave up 4 bases and J gave up 1 base, with 10 bases separating them. This CDR3 has 13 residues. The CDR3 protein is CSAIRDGNYGYTF. The CDR3 DNA reads as TGCAGTGCTATAAGGGACGGTAACTATGGCTACACCTTC.

This clonotype was found many times. V and J are TRBV2 and TRBJ2-4, with 10 bases fitting TRBD2. Germline lookup yields CDR1 SNHLY and CDR2 FYNNEI. J gave up 2 bases and V 5 bases, and 3 bases lay outside the gene matches. This CDR3 is built from 15 residues. CDR3 DNA: TGTGCCAGCAGTACTAGCGGGACAACCAAAAACATTCAGTACTTC. This encodes CASSTSGTTKNIQYF.

This clonotype was picked up many times. This chain uses TRBV7-9 with TRBJ1-6; D gene uncertain. Germline V gives CDR1 SEHNR, CDR2 FQNEAQ (reference sequence). Trimming stripped 1 base from V and 8 bases from J, with 12 bases between. This CDR3 has 15 residues. The CDR3 bases are TGTGCCAGCAGCTTAGGGGATCCTCCGCATTCACCCCTCCACTTT. Amino acids: CASSLGDPPHSPLHF.

In its sample, this clonotype was seen many times. Here the CDR3 reads CSASSSGSSYNEQFF. The CDR3 bases are TGCAGTGCTAGTTCCTCGGGGAGCTCCTACAATGAGCAGTTCTTC. The gene calls are TRBV20-1 and TRBJ2-1, with D perhaps TRBD2 (5 bases). Germline loops: CDR1 DFQATT, CDR2 SNEGSKA (reference sequence). CDR3 size: 15 residues. The V end was cut by 3 bases, the J end by 0 bases, with 12 bases between.

The gene calls are TRBV9 and TRBJ1-3, with a possible D match to TRBD1 (5 bases). Germline V gene data show CDR1 as SGDLS and CDR2 as YYNGEE. V was clipped by 4 bases and J by 2 bases, with 16 bases between them. The CDR3 sequence is 16 residues long. CDR3 sequence reads: CASSLDDGAPGNTIYF. CDR3 in DNA: TGTGCCAGCAGCCTAGACGACGGGGCCCCTGGAAACACCATATATTTT.

The chain links TRBV4-3 to TRBJ2-7; D might be TRBD1 or TRBD2, each matching 5 bases. Trimming took 4 bases from V and 6 from J, leaving 19 bases between them. This CDR3 is 15 amino acids long. Germline CDR1 LGHNA, CDR2 YSLEER. DNA for the CDR3: TGCGCCAGCAGCCCGGGGACGGGATGGAAGAGCGAGCAGTACTTC. Amino acid sequence: CASSPGTGWKSEQYF.